One sample yielded the 11 T cell receptor beta chains listed below, sequenced in a study of T cell repertoires in ileal Crohn's disease. TCRdb's table, derived via immunoSEQ multiplex PCR, lists solely in-frame clones and lacks some. This table holds several thousand clones, approximately 90% found once. The specimen was ileal tissue. The receptors derive from an adult with Crohn's disease.

This clone appeared once. The chain links TRBV19 to TRBJ1-5, with 7 nucleotides matching TRBD1. Germline V gene lookup returns CDR1 LNHDA and CDR2 SQIVND (reference sequence). The junction had 5 bases not matched to a gene; V was cut back by 3 bases and J by 3 bases. The CDR3 covers 15 residues. Written as DNA, the CDR3 is TGTGCCAGTAGTATTGGACAGGTGTTCAATCAGCCCCAGCATTTT. Translated: CASSIGQVFNQPQHF.

This clone turned up a few times. In nucleotides, the CDR3 is TGTGCCAGCAGCATGACAGGGGGCGATTCCGATACGCAGTATTTT. Its translation: CASSMTGGDSDTQYF. The chain links TRBV7-3 to TRBJ2-3; 10 bases match TRBD1. Trimming took 5 bases from V and 6 from J; bases not matched to a gene: 8. Looked up from germline, CDR1 is SGHTA and CDR2 is FQGTGA. This CDR3 is built from 15 residues.

In its sample, this clone ranks as large. The V call is TRBV7-9, the J call TRBJ1-5; D call uncertain. The CDR3 spans 12 residues. Germline CDR1 SEHNR, CDR2 FQNEAQ (reference sequence). Trimming shortened V by 5 bases and J by 10 bases, and 12 bases separated the two germline ends. CDR3 loop: CASSEMSEPQHF. The CDR3 DNA reads as TGTGCCAGCAGCGAAATGAGCGAACCCCAGCATTTT.

The CDR3 nucleotides read TGTGCCAGCAGCCGGACTAGCGGGAGAGGAGATACGCAGTATTTT. Translating gives CASSRTSGRGDTQYF. The chain joins TRBV7-3 to TRBJ2-3, with TRBD2 identical over 13 bases. From germline, CDR1 is SGHTA and CDR2 FQGTGA. Germline trimming cut 5 bases from V and 5 bases from J; bases unmatched to any gene: 4. The CDR3 spans 15 residues.

This clone showed up just once. The gene calls are TRBV10-3 and TRBJ1-5; D is uncertain. This CDR3 is 10 amino acids long. Germline V lookup: CDR1 ENHRY, CDR2 SYGVKD. Trimming took off 8 bases at V and 5 bases at J, with 4 bases between the two ends. The CDR3 nucleotides read TGTGCCATCGGAGATCAGCCCCAGCATTTT. Translating it yields CAIGDQPQHF.

The count of this clone is one. The V gene is TRBV23-1, the J gene TRBJ1-2, with a tentative D call TRBD1 (5 bases). TRBV23-1 falls under the ORF class, with uncertain function. Trimming removed 6 bases from V and 1 base from J, with 15 bases in between. The CDR3 length is 15 residues. The CDR3 nucleotides read TGCGCCAGCAGGACCTCTGGGGACGTTAACTATGGCTACACCTTC. This codes for CASRTSGDVNYGYTF.

The rearrangement uses TRBV6-1 and TRBJ2-7; 9 bases are shared with TRBD1. Germline CDR1 is MNHNS and CDR2 is SASEGT. This CDR3 has 15 amino acids. The V segment lost 5 bases and the J segment 2 bases; nucleotides outside the gene matches: 7. CDR3 nucleotides: TGTGCCAGCAGTACCGGGACAGGGCTCGCCTACGAGCAGTACTTC. Its translation: CASSTGTGLAYEQYF.

The gene calls are TRBV7-9 and TRBJ2-7; TRBD2 agrees at 11 bases. The germline CDR1 and CDR2 sequences are SEHNR and FQNEAQ (reference sequence). V was clipped by 2 bases and J by 7 bases; unmatched bases: 7. The CDR3 sequence is 15 residues long. CDR3 sequence (DNA): TGTGCCAGCAGCTTACTTAGCGGGGGGGCCTGGGAGCAGTACTTC. Translation gives CASSLLSGGAWEQYF.

The V call is TRBV4-1, the J call TRBJ1-3, with D possibly being TRBD1 (5 bases). Per the germline V gene, CDR1 is MGHRA and CDR2 is YSYEKL. CDR3 length: 15 residues. Trimming took off 1 base at V and 3 bases at J, with 10 bases between the two ends. This chain's CDR3 is CASSQVGAGGNTIYF. CDR3 sequence (DNA): TGCGCCAGCAGCCAAGTCGGGGCTGGTGGAAACACCATATATTTT.

V usage is TRBV14 and J usage is TRBJ2-7, with 8 bases that match TRBD2. The CDR3 loop spans 19 amino acids. Germline-derived CDR1 and CDR2 are SGHDN and FVKESK. The junction had 16 bases not matched to a gene; V was cut back by 2 bases and J by 1 base. In nucleotides, the CDR3 is TGTGCCAGCAGCCAAAGATGGCAGCGTCGGGGACTAGGTTCCTACGAGCAGTACTTC. It specifies CASSQRWQRRGLGSYEQYF.

The chain links TRBV14 to TRBJ1-1; D is unresolved. The germline V and J ends were trimmed by 4 bases and 5 bases, with 11 bases remaining between them. Germline V gene data show CDR1 as SGHDN and CDR2 as FVKESK. CDR3 size: 13 residues. CDR3 loop: CASSLGRSTEAFF. The CDR3 DNA follows: TGTGCCAGCAGCCTGGGCAGGAGTACTGAAGCTTTCTTT.